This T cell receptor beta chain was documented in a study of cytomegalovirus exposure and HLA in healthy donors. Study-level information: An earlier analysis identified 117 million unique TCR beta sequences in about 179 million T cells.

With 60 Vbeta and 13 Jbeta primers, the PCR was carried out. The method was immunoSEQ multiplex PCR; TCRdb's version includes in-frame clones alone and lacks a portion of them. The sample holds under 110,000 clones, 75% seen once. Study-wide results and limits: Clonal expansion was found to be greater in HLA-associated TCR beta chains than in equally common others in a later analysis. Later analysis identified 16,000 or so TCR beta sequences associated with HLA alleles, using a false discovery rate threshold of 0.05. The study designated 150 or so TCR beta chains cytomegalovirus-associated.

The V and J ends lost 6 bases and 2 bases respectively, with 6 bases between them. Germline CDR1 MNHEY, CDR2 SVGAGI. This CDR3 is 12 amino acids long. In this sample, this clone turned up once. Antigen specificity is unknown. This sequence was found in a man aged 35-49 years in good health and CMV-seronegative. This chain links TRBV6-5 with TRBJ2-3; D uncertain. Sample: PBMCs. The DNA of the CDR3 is TGTGCCAGCAGGGCAACCACAGATACGCAGTATTTT. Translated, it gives CASRATTDTQYF.